This record looks at one TCR beta chain sequence and its context. Its specificity is not known. This sample stems from a study of CD8 T cells in ankylosing spondylitis. Study results and caveats: Clones linked to disease, bearing a CD8+ phenotype, were relatively rare in peripheral blood. Some of the motif variants had earlier been found in reactive arthritis patients' fluid and blood. Significant enrichment of disease-linked clones was reported in matched ankylosing spondylitis synovial fluid.

Libraries for TCR beta were made by quantitative 5'-RACE with molecular barcodes. TCRdb reanalysed the 5' RACE reads using MiXCR and keeps one entry per CDR3 protein. Of 300,000 to 400,000 distinct CDR3 sequences in the sample, roughly 22% were seen once. The ends were cut back, 6 bases at V and 0 bases at J, with 12 bases in the middle. The germline CDR1 and CDR2 sequences are LGHDT and YNNKEL (reference sequence). The CDR3 is 15 residues long. The clonotype comes from a male donor with ankylosing spondylitis or in good health (not recorded which). The chain couples TRBV3-1 to TRBJ2-1; a weak D match, TRBD2 (7 bases). Sequencing input: blood, either unsorted or a sorted T cell fraction (not recorded which). Here the CDR3 DNA reads TGTGCCAGCAGAGGGGGGGAGGGCTCCTACAATGAGCAGTTCTTC. As protein: CASRGGEGSYNEQFF.